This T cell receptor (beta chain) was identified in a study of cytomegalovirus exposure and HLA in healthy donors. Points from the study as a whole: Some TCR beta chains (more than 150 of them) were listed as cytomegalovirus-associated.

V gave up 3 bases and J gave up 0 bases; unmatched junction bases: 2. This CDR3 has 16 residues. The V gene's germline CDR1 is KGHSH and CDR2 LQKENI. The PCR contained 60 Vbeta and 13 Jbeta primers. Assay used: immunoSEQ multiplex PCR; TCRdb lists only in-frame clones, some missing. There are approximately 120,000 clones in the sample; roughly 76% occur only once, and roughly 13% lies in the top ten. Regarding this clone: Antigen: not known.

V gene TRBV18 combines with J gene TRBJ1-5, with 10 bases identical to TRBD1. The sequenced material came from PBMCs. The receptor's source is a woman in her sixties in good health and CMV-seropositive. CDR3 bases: TGTGCCAGCTCACCGAGACAGGGGGCTAGCAATCAGCCCCAGCATTTT. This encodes CASSPRQGASNQPQHF.